The 2 T cell receptor beta chains below were found in one sample sequenced in a study of persistence of HIV-infected CD4 T cells. Antigen specificity for these receptors is unknown. An overlapping HIV-1 Gag peptide pool stimulated these cells at roughly 0.97 ug/peptide/mL. Sorted nonresponding memory CD4+ T cells were CD40L-negative, CD69-negative, CD45RO-high. This was the immunoSEQ version 4 assay in survey mode. The protocol was immunoSEQ multiplex PCR, while the TCRdb copy is restricted to in-frame clones and leaves out a portion. The sample holds over 40,000 clones, about 80% seen once. Sequencing used CD4+ T cells sorted from PBMCs after 18-hour stimulation, obtained from a patient who received antiretroviral therapy. The receptors derive from an adult man with HIV who was CMV-seropositive.

This chain uses TRBV7-9 with TRBJ2-1, with 7 bases fitting TRBD2. Germline trimming cut 5 bases from V and 5 bases from J; bases unmatched to any gene: 9. The CDR3 contains 15 residues. The germline V gene encodes CDR1 SEHNR and CDR2 FQNEAQ (reference sequence). The CDR3 spells CASSVSRDYHNEQFF. The DNA of the CDR3 is TGTGCCAGCAGCGTAAGCCGGGACTATCACAATGAGCAGTTCTTC.

This sequence joins TRBV6-5 and TRBJ2-7, with D perhaps given as TRBD1 or TRBD2 (6 bases each). The germline V gene encodes CDR1 MNHEY and CDR2 SVGAGI. Trimming left V 6 bases short and J 0 bases short, with 15 bases between. The CDR3 extends over 15 amino acids. The DNA for the CDR3 is TGTGCCAGCAGCCCCCGTTGGGGGGCCTCCTACGAGCAGTACTTC. Its protein is CASSPRWGASYEQYF.